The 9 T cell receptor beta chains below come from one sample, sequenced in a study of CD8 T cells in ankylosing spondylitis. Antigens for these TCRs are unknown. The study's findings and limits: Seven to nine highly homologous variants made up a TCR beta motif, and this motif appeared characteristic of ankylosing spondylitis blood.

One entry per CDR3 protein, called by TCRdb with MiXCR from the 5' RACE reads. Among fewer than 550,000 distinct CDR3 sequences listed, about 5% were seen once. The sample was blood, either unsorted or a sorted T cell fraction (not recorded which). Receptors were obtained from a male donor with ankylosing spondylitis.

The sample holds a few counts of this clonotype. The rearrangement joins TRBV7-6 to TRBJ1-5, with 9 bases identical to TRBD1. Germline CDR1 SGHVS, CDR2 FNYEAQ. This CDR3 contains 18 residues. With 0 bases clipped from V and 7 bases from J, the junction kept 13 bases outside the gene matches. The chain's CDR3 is CASSLAGTGNGYPQPQHF. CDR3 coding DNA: TGTGCCAGCAGCTTAGCTGGGACAGGGAATGGATACCCCCAGCCCCAGCATTTT.

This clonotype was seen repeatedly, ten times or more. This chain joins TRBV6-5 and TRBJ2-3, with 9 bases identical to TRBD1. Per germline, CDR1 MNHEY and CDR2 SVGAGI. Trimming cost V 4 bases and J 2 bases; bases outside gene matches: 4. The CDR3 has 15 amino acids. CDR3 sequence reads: CASSSGQGFTDTQYF. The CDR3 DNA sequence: TGTGCCAGCAGTTCCGGACAGGGGTTCACAGATACGCAGTATTTT.

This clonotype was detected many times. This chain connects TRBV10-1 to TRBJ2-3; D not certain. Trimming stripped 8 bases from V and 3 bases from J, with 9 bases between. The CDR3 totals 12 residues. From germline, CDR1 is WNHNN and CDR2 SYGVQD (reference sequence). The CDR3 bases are TGCGCCAGCGCAGGTTTTACAGATACGCAGTATTTT. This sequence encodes CASAGFTDTQYF.

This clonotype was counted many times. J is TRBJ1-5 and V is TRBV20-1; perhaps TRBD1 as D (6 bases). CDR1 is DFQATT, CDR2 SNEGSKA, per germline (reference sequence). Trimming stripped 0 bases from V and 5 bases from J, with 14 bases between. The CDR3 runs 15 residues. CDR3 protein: CSARDWGLTDQPQHF. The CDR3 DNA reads TGCAGTGCTAGAGATTGGGGGCTCACCGATCAGCCCCAGCATTTT.

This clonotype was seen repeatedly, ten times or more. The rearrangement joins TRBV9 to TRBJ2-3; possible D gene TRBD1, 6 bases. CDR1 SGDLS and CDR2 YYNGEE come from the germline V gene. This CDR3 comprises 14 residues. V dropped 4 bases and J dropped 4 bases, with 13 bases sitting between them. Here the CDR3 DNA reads TGTGCCAGCAGCCCCCAGGGGCAAGCAGATACGCAGTATTTT. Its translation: CASSPQGQADTQYF.

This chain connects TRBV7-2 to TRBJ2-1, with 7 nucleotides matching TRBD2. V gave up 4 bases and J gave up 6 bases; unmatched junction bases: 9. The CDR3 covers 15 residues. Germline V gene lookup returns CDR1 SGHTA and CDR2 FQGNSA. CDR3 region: CASSSGGGPGNEQFF. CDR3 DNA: TGTGCCAGCAGCTCCGGGGGAGGGCCGGGCAATGAGCAGTTCTTC.

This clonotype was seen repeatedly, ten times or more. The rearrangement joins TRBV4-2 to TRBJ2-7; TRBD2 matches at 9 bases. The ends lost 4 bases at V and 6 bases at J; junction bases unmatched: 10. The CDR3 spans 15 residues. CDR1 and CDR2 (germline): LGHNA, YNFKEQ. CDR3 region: CASSPSHSGRGEQYF. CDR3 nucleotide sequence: TGTGCCAGCAGCCCGTCCCATAGCGGGAGAGGCGAGCAGTACTTC.

The CDR3 spells CASSLARGREGHNEQFF. The DNA for the CDR3 is TGTGCCAGCAGTTTAGCGCGGGGGCGGGAGGGCCACAATGAGCAGTTCTTC. V is TRBV12-3 or TRBV12-4 and J is TRBJ2-1; TRBD2 agrees at 9 bases. J was trimmed by 5 bases and V by 0 bases; bases with no gene match: 8. CDR3 length equals 17 residues.

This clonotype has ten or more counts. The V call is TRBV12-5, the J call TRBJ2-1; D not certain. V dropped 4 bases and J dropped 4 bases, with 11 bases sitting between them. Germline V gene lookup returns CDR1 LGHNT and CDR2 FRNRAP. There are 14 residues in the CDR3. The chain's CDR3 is CASGSPGGYNEQFF. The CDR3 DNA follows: TGTGCTAGTGGTTCCCCGGGCGGATACAATGAGCAGTTCTTC.